This TCR beta chain was captured by sequencing in a study of T cells in Graves' hyperthyroidism and ophthalmopathy. Study-level information: Before treatment of any kind, peripheral blood was taken at initial diagnosis.

This clonotype has at least ten counts. This CDR3 contains 18 residues. The V and J ends lost 0 bases and 1 base, in that order; junction bases with no gene match: 6. RNA transcripts yielded amplified TCR beta CDR3 regions. Carried out on the TCR CDR3, a first-round RT-PCR used the HTBI primer set. TCRdb reprocessed the multiplex PCR reads via MiXCR and lists one record per CDR3 protein. The data contain 450,000 to 650,000 distinct CDR3 sequences, roughly 17% of them singletons. This TCR was sampled from a woman aged 18-29 years with Graves' ophthalmopathy. The V and J genes are TRBV12-3 or TRBV12-4 and TRBJ2-2, with 9 bases matching TRBD2. The sample taken for sequencing was blood. The CDR3, as DNA: TGTGCCAGCAGTTTAGCGCGGGGGGGGCGCCGGAACACCGGGGAGCTGTTTTTT. Translation: CASSLARGGRRNTGELFF.